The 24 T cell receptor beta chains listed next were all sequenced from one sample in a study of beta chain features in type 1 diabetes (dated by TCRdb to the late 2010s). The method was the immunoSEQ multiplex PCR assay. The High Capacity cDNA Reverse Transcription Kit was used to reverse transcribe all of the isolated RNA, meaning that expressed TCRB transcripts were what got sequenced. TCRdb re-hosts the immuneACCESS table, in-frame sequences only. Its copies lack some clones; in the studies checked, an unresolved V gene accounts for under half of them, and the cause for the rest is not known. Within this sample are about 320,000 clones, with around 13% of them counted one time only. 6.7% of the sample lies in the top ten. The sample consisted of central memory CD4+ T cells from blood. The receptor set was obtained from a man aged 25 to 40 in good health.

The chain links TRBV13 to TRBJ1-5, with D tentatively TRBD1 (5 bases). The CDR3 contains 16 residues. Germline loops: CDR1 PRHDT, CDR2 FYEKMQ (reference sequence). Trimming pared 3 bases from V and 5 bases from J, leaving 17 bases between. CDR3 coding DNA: TGTGCCAGCAGCTTTGTCGGGGGGAGAACTTATCAGCCCCAGCATTTT. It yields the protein CASSFVGGRTYQPQHF.

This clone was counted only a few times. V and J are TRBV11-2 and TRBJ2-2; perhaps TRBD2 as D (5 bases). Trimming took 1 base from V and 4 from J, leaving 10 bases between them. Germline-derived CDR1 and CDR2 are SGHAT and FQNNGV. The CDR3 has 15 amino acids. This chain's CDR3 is CASSLAGGGTGELFF. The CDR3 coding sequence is TGTGCCAGCAGCTTAGCAGGAGGTGGCACCGGGGAGCTGTTTTTT. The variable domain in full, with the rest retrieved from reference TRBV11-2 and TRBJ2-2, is EAGVAQSPRYKIIEKRQSVAFWCNPISGHATLYWYQQILGQGPKLLIQFQNNGVVDDSQLPKDRFSAERLKGVDSTLKIQPAKLEDSAVYLCASSLAGGGTGELFFGEGSRLTVL.

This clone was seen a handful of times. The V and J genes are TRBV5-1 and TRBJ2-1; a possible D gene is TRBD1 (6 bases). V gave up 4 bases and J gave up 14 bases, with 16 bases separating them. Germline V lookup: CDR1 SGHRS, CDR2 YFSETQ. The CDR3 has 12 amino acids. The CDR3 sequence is CASSPEGDPKFF. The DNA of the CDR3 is TGCGCCAGCAGCCCCGAGGGGGACCCGAAGTTCTTC. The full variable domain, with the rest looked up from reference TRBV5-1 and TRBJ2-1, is KAGVTQTPRYLIKTRGQQVTLSCSPISGHRSVSWYQQTPGQGLQFLFEYFSETQRNKGNFPGRFSGRQFSNSRSEMNVSTLELGDSALYLCASSPEGDPKFFGPGTRLTVL.

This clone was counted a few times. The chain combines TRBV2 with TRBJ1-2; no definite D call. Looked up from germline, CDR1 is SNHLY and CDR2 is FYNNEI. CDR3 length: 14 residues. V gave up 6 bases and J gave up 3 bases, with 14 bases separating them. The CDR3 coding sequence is TGTGCCAGCAGCGAAACCCGGTCCGACTATGGCTACACCTTC. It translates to CASSETRSDYGYTF.

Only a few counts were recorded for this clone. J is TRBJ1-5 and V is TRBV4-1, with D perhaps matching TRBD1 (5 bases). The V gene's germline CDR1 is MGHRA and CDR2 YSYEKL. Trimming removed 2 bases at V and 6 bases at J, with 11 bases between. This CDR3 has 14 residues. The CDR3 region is CASSQFGGTQPQHF. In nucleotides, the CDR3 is TGCGCCAGCAGCCAATTTGGGGGGACTCAGCCCCAGCATTTT.

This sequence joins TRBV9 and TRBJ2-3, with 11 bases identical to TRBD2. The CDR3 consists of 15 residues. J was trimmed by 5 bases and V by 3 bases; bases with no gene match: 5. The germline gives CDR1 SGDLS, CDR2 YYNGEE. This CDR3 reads CASSASGGLRDTQYF. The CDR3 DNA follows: TGTGCCAGCAGCGCTAGCGGGGGGCTGAGAGATACGCAGTATTTT.

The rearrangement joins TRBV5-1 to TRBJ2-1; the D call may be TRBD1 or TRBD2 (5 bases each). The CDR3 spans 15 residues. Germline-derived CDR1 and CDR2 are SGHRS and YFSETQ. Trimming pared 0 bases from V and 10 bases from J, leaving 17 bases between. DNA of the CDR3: TGCGCCAGCAGCTTGGAGGGCCTCCCCCGGGGCGAGCAGTTCTTC. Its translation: CASSLEGLPRGEQFF.

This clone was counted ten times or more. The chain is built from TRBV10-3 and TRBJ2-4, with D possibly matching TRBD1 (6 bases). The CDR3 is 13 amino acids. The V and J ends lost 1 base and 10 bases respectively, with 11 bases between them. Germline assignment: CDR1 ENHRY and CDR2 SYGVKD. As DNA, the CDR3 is TGTGCCATCAGTGAGTACAGGGAAGGAATTCAGTACTTC. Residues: CAISEYREGIQYF.

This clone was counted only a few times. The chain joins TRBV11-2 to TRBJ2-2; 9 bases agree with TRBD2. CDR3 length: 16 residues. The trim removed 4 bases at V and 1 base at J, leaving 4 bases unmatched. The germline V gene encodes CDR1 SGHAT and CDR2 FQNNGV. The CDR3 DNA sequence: TGTGCCAGCAGCTCCGGACTAGCGCAGAACACCGGGGAGCTGTTTTTT. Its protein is CASSSGLAQNTGELFF.

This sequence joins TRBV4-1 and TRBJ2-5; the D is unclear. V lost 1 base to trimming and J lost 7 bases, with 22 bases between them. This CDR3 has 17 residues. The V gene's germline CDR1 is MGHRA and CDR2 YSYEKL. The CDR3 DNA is TGCGCCAGCAGCCAAGTGGGCAGCTCCTCATTCGTCGGGACCCAGTACTTC. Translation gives CASSQVGSSSFVGTQYF.

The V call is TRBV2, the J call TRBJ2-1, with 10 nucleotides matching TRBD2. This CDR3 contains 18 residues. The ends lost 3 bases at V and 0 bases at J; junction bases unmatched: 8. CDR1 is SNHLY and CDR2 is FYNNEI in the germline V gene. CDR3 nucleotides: TGTGCCAGCAGTGAGTGGGTAGCGGGGGGCAGCTCCTACAATGAGCAGTTCTTC. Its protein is CASSEWVAGGSSYNEQFF.

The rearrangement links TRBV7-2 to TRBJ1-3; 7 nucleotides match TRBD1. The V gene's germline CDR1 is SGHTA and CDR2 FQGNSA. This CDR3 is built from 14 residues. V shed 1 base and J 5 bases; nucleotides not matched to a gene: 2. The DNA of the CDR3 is TGTGCCAGCAGCTTAGGGGACAGCCGAAACACCATATATTTT. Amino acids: CASSLGDSRNTIYF.

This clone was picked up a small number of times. The CDR3 here is CASSLVTADTQYF. CDR3 sequence (DNA): TGTGCCAGCAGCTTGGTTACTGCAGATACGCAGTATTTT. The genes are TRBV7-9 and TRBJ2-3, with unresolved D. Trimming took 3 bases from V and 4 from J, leaving 8 bases between them. This CDR3 has 13 amino acids. CDR1 is SEHNR, CDR2 FQNEAQ, per germline (reference sequence).

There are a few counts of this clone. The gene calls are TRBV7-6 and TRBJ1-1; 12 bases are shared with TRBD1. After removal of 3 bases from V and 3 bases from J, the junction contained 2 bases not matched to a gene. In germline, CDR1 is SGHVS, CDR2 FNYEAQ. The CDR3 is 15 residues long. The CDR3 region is CASSFGTGGYTEAFF. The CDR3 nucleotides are TGTGCCAGCAGCTTTGGGACAGGGGGCTACACTGAAGCTTTCTTT. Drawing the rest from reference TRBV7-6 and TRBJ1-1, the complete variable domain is GAGVSQSPRYKVTKRGQDVALRCDPISGHVSLYWYRQALGQGPEFLTYFNYEAQQDKSGLPNDRFSAERPEGSISTLTIQRTEQRDSAMYRCASSFGTGGYTEAFFGQGTRLTVV.

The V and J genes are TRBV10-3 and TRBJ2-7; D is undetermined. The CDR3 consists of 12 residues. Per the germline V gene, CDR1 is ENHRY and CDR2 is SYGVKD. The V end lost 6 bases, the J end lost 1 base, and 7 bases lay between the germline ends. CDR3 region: CAISPGSYEQYV. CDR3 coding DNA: TGTGCCATCAGCCCCGGGTCCTACGAGCAGTACGTC.

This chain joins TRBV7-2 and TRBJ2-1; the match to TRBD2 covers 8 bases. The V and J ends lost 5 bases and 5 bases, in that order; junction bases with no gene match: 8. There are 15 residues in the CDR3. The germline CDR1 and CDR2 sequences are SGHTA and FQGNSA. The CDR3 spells CASSALAGNHNEQFF. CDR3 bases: TGTGCCAGCAGCGCCCTAGCGGGTAACCACAATGAGCAGTTCTTC.

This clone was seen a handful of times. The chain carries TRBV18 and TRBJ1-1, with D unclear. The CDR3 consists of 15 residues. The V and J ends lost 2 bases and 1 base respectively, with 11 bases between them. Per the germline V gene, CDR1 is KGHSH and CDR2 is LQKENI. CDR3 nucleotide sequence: TGTGCCAGCTCACCAACTTCCCGGGGGAACACTGAAGCTTTCTTT. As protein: CASSPTSRGNTEAFF.

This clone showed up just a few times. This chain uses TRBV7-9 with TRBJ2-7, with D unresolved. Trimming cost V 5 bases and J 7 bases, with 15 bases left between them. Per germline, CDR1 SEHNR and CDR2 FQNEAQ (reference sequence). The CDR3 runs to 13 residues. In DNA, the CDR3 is TGTGCCAGCAGCCAAGATTGGCGTGGTGAGCAGTACGTC. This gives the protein CASSQDWRGEQYV.

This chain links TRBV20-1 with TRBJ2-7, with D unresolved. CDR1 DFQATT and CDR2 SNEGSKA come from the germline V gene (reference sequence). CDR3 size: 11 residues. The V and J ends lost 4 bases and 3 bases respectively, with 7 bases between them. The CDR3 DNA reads TGCAGTGCTAAAACGGACTACGAGCAGTACGTC. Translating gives CSAKTDYEQYV.

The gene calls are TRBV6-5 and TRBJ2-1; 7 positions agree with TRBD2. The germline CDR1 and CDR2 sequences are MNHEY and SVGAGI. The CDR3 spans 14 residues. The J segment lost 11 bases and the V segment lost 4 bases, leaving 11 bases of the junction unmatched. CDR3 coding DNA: TGTGCCAGCAGTTTGTCGGGGGGAGACCCTAAGCAGTTCTTC. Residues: CASSLSGGDPKQFF.

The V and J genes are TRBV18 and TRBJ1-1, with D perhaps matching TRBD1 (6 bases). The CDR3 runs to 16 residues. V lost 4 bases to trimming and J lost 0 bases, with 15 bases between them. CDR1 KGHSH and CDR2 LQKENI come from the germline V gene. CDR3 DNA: TGTGCCAGCTCACTCCAACAGGGATTGATGAACACTGAAGCTTTCTTT. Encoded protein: CASSLQQGLMNTEAFF.

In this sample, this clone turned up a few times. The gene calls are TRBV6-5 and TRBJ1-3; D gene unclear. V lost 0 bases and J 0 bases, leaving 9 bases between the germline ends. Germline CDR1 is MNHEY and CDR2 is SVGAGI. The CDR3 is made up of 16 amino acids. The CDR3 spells CASSYSKWVSGNTIYF. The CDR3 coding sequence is TGTGCCAGCAGTTACTCGAAGTGGGTCTCTGGAAACACCATATATTTT.

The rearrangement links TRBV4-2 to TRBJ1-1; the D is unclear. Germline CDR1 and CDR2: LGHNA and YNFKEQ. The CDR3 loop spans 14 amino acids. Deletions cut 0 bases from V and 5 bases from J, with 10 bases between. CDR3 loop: CASSQDRAGTEAFF. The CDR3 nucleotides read TGTGCCAGCAGCCAAGATAGGGCGGGTACTGAAGCTTTCTTT.

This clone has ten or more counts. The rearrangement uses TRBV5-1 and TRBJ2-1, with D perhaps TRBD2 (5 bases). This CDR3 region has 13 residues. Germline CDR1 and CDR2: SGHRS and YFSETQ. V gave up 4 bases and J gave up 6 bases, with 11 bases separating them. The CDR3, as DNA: TGCGCCAGCAGCATCGGACTGGCCAATGAGCAGTTCTTC. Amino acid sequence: CASSIGLANEQFF.